Sequencing of this T cell receptor (beta chain) was carried out in a study of T cells in Graves' hyperthyroidism and ophthalmopathy. Study as a whole: Once the initial diagnosis was made, peripheral blood was obtained before any treatment. Study-wide points: A model of 13 V-J features distinguished ophthalmopathy from stable hyperthyroidism.

Clinical symptoms, serum thyroxine, TRAb, thyroid ultrasound and orbital computed tomography established diagnosis. V lost 3 bases and J 4 bases, leaving 5 bases between the germline ends. Germline V CDR1 and CDR2: ENHRY, SYGVKD. The CDR3 consists of 12 residues. From RNA transcripts, TCR beta CDR3 regions were amplified. TCR CDR3 regions were first amplified by RT-PCR with HTBI primers. Using its own MiXCR run on the multiplex PCR reads, TCRdb lists one record per CDR3 protein. Altogether about 560,000 distinct CDR3 sequences are present, roughly 17% being singletons, with the ten largest covering about 18%. There are a few counts of this clonotype. As yet, its antigen is unknown.

The sequence derives from a woman younger than 35 with Graves' hyperthyroidism. Sequenced input: blood. The chain couples TRBV10-3 to TRBJ2-3; D unclear. CDR3 bases: TGTGCCATCAGTGATCGGGCAGATACGCAGTATTTT. Its protein is CAISDRADTQYF.